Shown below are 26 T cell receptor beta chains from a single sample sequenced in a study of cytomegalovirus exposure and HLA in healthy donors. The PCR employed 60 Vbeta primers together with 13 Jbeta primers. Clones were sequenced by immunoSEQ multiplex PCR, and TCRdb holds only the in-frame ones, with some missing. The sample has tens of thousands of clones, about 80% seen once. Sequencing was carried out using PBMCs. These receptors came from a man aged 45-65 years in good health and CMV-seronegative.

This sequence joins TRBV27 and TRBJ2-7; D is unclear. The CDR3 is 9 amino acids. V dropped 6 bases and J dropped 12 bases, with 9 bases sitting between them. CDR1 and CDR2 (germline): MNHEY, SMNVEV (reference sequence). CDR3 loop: CASRELRYF. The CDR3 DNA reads TGTGCCAGCAGGGAGCTGCGGTACTTC.

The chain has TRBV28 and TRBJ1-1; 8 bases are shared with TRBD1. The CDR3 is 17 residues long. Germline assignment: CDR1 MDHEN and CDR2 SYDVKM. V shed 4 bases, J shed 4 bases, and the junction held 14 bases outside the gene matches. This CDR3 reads CASSSPGKAGGGTEAFF. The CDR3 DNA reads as TGTGCCAGCAGTTCACCGGGTAAGGCAGGGGGCGGCACTGAAGCTTTCTTT.

The CDR3: CASSYSREIYYEQYF. DNA for the CDR3: TGTGCCAGCAGTTACTCGCGGGAGATCTACTACGAGCAGTACTTC. The genes are TRBV6-5 and TRBJ2-7; 7 nucleotides align to TRBD2. The CDR3 totals 15 residues. V shed 0 bases and J 3 bases; nucleotides not matched to a gene: 5. The V gene's germline CDR1 is MNHEY and CDR2 SVGAGI.

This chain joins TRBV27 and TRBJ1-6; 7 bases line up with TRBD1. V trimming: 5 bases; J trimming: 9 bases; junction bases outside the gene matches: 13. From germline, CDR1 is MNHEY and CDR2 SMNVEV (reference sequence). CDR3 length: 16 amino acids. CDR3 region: CASSPSMGTVASPLHF. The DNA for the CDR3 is TGTGCCAGCAGTCCCTCCATGGGGACAGTGGCTTCACCCCTCCACTTT.

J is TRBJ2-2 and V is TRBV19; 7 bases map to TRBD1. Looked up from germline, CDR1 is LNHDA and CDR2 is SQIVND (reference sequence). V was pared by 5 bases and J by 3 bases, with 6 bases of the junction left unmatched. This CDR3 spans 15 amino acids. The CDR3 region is CASSGGTEYTGELFF. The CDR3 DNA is TGTGCCAGTAGTGGTGGGACAGAGTACACCGGGGAGCTGTTTTTT.

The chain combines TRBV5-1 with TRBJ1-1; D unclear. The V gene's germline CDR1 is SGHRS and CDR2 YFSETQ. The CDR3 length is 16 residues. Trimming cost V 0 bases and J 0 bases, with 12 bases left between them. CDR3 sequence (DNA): TGCGCCAGCAGCTTGGGCCCTAGCAGGCTGAACACTGAAGCTTTCTTT. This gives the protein CASSLGPSRLNTEAFF.

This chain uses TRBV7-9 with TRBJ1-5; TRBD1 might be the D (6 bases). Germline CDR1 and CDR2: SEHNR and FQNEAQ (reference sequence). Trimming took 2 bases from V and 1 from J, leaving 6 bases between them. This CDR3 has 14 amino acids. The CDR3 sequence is CASSLTGSNQPQHF. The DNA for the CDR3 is TGTGCCAGCAGCTTAACAGGGAGCAATCAGCCCCAGCATTTT.

The CDR3 coding sequence is TGTGCCAGCAGCTTTGGTGGCGGGGTAGAGACCCAGTACTTC. This sequence encodes CASSFGGGVETQYF. V is TRBV7-9 and J is TRBJ2-5; tentatively, D is TRBD2 (6 bases). The germline V gene encodes CDR1 SEHNR and CDR2 FQNEAQ (reference sequence). Trimming stripped 3 bases from V and 4 bases from J, with 12 bases between. The CDR3 covers 14 residues.

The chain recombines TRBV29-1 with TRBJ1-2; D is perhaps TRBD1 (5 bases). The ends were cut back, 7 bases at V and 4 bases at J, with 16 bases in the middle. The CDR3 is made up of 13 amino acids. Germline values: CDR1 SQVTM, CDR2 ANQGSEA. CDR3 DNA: TGCAGCGGGACTAGGGGTATGGGCTATGGCTACACCTTC. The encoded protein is CSGTRGMGYGYTF.

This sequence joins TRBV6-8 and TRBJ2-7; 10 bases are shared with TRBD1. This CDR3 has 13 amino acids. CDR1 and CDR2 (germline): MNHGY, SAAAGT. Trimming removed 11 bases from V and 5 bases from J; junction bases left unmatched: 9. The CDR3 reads CASRGTGVHEQYF. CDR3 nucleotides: TGTGCCTCCCGGGGGACAGGGGTCCACGAGCAGTACTTC.

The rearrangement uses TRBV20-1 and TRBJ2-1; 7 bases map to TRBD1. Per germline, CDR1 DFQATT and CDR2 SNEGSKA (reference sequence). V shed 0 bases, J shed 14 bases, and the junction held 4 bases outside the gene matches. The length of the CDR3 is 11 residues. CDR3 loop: CSAREGQLKFF. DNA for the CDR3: TGCAGTGCTAGAGAGGGACAGTTAAAGTTCTTC.

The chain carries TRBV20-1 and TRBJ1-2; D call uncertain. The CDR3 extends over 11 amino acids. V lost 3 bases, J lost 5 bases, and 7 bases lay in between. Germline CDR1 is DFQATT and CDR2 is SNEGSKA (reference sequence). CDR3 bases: TGCAGTGCTAGGTCTAGTTATGGCTACACCTTC. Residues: CSARSSYGYTF.

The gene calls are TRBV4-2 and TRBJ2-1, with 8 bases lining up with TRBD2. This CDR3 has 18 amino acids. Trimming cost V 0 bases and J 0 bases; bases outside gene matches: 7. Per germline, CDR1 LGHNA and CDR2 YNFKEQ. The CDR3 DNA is TGTGCCAGCAGCCAAGAGCCCAGCGGGGGAAGCTCCTACAATGAGCAGTTCTTC. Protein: CASSQEPSGGSSYNEQFF.

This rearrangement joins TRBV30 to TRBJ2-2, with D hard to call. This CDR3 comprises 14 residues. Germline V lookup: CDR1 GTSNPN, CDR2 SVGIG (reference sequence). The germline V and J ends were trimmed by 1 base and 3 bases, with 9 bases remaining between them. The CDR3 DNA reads TGTGCCTGGAGTGCCAAGCTATACACCGGGGAGCTGTTTTTT. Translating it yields CAWSAKLYTGELFF.

CDR3 DNA sequence: TGCAGCGACTATGAACAGGGAAACTATGGCTACACCTTC. Its translation is CSDYEQGNYGYTF. The chain employs TRBV29-1 and TRBJ1-2, with TRBD1 as a possible D gene (6 bases). The CDR3 extends over 13 amino acids. Looked up from germline, CDR1 is SQVTM and CDR2 is ANQGSEA. Trimming took 7 bases from V and 2 from J, leaving 14 bases between them.

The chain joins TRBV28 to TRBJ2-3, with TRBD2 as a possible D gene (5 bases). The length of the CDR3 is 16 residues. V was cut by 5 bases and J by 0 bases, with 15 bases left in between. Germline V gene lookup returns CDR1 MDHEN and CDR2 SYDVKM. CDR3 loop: CASSTQSRTSTDTQYF. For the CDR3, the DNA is TGTGCCAGCAGTACACAGTCTCGGACTAGCACAGATACGCAGTATTTT. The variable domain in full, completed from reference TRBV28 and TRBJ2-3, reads DVKVTQSSRYLVKRTGEKVFLECVQDMDHENMFWYRQDPGLGLRLIYFSYDVKMKEKGDIPEGYSVSREKKERFSLILESASTNQTSMYLCASSTQSRTSTDTQYFGPGTRLTVL.

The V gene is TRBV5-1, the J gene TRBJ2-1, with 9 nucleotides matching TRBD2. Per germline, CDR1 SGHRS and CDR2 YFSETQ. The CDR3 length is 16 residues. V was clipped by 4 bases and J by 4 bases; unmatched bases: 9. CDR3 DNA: TGCGCCAGCAGCAGGGGTCTAGCGGGGAAATACAATGAGCAGTTCTTC. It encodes CASSRGLAGKYNEQFF.

The DNA for the CDR3 is TGTGCCAGCAGTTACTCAGGGGTTATGAACACTGAAGCTTTCTTT. Its translation is CASSYSGVMNTEAFF. The chain links TRBV6-5 to TRBJ1-1; D might be TRBD1 (5 bases). Trimming pared 0 bases from V and 0 bases from J, leaving 8 bases between. Per the germline V gene, CDR1 is MNHEY and CDR2 is SVGAGI. This CDR3 has 15 amino acids.

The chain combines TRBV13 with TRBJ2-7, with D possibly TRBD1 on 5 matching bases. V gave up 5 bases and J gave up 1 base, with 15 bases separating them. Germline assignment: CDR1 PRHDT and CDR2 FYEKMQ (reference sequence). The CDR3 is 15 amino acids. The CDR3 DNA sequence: TGTGCCAGCAGCCCATGGCGGACACCTTCCTACGAGCAGTACTTC. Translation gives CASSPWRTPSYEQYF. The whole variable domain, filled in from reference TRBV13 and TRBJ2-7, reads AAGVIQSPRHLIKEKRETATLKCYPIPRHDTVYWYQQGPGQDPQFLISFYEKMQSDKGSIPDRFSAQQFSDYHSELNMSSLELGDSALYFCASSPWRTPSYEQYFGPGTRLTVT.

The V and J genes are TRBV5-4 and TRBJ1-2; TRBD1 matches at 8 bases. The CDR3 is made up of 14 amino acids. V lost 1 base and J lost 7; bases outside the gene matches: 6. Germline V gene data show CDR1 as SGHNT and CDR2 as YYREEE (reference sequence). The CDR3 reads CASSLQGAYSGYTF. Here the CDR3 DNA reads TGTGCCAGCAGCTTGCAGGGGGCATACAGTGGCTACACCTTC.

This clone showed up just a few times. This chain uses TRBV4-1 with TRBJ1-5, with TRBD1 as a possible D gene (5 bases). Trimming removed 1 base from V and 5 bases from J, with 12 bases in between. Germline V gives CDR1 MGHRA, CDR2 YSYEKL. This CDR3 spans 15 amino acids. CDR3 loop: CASSQGPGSDQPQHF. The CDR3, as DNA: TGCGCCAGCAGCCAAGGCCCAGGGTCCGATCAGCCCCAGCATTTT.

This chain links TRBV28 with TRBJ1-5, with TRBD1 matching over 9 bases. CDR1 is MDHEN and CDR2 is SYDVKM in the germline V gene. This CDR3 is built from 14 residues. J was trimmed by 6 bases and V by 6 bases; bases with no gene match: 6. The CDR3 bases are TGTGCCAGCAGAGCCGGGACAGGGTTTCAGCCCCAGCATTTT. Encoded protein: CASRAGTGFQPQHF.

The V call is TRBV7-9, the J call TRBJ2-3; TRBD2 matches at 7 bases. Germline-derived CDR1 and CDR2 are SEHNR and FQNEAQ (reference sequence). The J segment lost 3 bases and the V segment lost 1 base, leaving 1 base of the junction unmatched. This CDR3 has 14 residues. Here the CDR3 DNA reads TGTGCCAGCAGCTTAGTGGGGGGGACAGATACGCAGTATTTT. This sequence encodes CASSLVGGTDTQYF.

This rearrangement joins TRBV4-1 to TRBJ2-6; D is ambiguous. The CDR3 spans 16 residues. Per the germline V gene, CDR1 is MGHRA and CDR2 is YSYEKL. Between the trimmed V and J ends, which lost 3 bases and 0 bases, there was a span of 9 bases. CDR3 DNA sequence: TGCGCCAGCAGCCACCGACCTAGCTCTGGGGCCAACGTCCTGACTTTC. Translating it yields CASSHRPSSGANVLTF.

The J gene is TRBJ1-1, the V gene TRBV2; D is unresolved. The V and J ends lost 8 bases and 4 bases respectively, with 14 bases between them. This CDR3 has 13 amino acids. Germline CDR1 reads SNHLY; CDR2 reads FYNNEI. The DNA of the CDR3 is TGTGCCAGCTTCTTGGAGGCGGGCACTGAAGCTTTCTTT. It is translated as CASFLEAGTEAFF. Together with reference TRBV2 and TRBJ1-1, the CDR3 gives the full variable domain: EPEVTQTPSHQVTQMGQEVILRCVPISNHLYFYWYRQILGQKVEFLVSFYNNEISEKSEIFDDQFSVERPDGSNFTLKIRSTKLEDSAMYFCASFLEAGTEAFFGQGTRLTVV.

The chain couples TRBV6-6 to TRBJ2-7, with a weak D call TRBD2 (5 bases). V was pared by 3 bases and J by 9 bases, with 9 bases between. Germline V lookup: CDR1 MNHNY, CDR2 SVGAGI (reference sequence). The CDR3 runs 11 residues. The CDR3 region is CASSYTEGQYF. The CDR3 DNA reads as TGTGCCAGCAGTTATACAGAGGGGCAGTACTTC.